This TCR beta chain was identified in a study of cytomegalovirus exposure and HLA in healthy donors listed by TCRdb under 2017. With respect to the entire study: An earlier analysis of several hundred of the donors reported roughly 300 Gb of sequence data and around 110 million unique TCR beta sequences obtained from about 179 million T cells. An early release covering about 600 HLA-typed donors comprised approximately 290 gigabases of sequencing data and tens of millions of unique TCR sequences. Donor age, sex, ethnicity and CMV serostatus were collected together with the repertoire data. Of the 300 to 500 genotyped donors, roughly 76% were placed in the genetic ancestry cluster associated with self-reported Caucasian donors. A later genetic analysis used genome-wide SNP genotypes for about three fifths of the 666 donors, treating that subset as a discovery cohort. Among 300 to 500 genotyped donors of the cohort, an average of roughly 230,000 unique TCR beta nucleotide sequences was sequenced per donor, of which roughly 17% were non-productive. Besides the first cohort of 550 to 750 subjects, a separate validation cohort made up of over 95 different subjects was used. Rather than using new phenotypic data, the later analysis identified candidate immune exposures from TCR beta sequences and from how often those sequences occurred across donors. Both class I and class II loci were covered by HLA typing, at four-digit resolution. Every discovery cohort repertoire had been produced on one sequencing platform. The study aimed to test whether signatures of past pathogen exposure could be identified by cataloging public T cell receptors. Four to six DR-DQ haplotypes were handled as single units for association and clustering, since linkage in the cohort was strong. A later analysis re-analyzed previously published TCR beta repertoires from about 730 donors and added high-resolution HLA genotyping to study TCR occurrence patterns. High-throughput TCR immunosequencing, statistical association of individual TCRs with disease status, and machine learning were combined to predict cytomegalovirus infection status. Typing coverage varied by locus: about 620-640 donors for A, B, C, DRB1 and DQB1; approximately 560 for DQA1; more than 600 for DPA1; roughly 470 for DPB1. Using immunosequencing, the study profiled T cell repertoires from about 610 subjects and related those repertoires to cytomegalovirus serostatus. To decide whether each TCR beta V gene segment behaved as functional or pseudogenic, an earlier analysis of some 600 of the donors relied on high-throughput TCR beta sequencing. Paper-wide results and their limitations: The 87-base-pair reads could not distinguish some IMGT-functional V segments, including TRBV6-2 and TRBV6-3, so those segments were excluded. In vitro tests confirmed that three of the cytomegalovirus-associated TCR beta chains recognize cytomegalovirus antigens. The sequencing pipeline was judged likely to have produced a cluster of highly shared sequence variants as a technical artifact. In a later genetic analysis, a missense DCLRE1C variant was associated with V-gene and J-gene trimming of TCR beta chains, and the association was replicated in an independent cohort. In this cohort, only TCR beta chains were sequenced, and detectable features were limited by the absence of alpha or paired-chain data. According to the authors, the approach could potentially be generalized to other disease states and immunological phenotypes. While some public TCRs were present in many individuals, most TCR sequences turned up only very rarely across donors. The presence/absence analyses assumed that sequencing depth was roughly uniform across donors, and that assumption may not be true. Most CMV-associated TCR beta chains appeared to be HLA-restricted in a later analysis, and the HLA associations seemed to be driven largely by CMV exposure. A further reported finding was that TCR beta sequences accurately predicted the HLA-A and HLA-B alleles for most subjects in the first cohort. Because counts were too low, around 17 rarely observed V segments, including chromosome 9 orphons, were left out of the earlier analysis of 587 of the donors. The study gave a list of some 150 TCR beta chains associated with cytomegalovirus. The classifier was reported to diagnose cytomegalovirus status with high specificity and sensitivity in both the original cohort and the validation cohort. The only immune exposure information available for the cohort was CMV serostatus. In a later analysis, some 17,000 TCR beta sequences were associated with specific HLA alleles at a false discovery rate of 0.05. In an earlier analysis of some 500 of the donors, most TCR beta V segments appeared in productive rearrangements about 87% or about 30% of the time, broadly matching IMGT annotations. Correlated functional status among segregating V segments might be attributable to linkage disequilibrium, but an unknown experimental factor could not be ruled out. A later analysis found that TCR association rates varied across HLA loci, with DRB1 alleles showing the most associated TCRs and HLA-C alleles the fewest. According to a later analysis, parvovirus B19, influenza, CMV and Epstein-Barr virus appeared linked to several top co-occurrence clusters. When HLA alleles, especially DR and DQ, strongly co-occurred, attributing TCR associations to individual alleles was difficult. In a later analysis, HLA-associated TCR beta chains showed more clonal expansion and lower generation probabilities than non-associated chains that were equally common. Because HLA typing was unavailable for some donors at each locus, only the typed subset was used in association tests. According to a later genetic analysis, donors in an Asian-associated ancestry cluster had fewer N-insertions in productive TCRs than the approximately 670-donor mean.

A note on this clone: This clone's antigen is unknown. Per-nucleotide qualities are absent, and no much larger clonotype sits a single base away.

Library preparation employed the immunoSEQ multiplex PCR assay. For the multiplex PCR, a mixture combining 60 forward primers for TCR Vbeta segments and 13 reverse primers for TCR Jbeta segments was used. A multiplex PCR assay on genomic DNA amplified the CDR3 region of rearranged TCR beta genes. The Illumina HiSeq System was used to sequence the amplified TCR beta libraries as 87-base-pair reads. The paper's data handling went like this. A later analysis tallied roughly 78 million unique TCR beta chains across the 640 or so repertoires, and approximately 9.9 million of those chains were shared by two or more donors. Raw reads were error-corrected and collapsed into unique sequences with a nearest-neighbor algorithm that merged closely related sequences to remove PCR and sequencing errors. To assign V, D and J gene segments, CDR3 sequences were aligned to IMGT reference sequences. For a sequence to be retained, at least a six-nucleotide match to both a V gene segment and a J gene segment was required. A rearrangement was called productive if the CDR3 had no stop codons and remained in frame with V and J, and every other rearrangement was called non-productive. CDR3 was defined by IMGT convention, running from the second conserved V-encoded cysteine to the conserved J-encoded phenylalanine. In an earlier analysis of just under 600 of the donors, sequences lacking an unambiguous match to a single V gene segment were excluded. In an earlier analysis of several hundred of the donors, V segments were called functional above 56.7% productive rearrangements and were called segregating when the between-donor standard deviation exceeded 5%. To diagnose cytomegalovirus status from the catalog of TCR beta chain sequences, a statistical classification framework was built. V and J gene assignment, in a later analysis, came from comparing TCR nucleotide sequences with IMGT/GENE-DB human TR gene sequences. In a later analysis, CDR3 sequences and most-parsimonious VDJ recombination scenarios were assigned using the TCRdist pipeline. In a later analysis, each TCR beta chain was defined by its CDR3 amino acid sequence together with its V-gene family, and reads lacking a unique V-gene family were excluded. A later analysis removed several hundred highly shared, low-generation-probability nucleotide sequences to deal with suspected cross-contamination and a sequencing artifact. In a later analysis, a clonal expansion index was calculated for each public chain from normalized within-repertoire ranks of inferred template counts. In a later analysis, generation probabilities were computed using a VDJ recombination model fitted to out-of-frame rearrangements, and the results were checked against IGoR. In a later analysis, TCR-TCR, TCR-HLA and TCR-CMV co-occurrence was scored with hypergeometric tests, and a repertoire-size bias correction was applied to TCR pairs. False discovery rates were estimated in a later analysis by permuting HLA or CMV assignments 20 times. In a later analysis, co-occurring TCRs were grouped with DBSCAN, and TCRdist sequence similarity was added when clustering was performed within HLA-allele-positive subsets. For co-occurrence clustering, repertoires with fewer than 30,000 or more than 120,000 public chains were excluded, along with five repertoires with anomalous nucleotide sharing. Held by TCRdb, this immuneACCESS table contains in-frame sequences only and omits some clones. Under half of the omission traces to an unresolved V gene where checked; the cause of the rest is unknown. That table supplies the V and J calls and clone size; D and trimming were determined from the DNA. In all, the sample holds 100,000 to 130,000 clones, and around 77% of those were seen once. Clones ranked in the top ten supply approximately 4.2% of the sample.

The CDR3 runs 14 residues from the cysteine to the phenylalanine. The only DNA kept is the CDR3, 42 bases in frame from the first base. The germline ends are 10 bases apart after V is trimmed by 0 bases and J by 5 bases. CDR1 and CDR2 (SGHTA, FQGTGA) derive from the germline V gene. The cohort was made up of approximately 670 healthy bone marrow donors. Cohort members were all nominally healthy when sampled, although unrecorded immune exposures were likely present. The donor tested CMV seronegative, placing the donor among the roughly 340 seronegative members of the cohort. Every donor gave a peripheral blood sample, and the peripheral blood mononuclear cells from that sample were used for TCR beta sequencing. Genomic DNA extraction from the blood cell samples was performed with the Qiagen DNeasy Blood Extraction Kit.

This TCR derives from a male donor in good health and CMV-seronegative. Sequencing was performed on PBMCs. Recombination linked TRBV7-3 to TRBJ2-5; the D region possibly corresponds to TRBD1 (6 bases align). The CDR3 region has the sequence CASSLTGTWETQYF. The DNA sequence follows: TGTGCCAGCAGCTTAACGGGGACATGGGAGACCCAGTACTTC. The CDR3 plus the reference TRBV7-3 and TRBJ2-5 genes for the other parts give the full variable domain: GAGVSQTPSNKVTEKGKYVELRCDPISGHTALYWYRQSLGQGPEFLIYFQGTGAADDSGLPNDRFFAVRPEGSVSTLKIQRTERGDSAVYLCASSLTGTWETQYFGPGTRLLVL.